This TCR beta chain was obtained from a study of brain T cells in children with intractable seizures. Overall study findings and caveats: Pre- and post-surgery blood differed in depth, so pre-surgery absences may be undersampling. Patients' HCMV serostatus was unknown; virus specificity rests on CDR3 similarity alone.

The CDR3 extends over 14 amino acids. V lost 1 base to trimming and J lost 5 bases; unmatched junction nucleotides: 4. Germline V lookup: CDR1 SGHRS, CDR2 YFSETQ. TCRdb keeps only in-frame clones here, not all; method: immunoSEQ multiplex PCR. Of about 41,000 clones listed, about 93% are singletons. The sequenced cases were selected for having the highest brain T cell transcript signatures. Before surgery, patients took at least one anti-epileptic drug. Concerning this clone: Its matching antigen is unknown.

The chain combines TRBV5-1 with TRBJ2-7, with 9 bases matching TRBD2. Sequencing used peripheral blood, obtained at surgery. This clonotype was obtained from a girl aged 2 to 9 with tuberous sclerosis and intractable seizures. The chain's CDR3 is CASSLPSGVDEQYF. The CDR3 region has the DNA TGCGCCAGCAGCTTGCCTAGCGGGGTAGACGAGCAGTACTTC. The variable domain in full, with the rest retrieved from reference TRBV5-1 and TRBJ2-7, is KAGVTQTPRYLIKTRGQQVTLSCSPISGHRSVSWYQQTPGQGLQFLFEYFSETQRNKGNFPGRFSGRQFSNSRSEMNVSTLELGDSALYLCASSLPSGVDEQYFGPGTRLTVT.